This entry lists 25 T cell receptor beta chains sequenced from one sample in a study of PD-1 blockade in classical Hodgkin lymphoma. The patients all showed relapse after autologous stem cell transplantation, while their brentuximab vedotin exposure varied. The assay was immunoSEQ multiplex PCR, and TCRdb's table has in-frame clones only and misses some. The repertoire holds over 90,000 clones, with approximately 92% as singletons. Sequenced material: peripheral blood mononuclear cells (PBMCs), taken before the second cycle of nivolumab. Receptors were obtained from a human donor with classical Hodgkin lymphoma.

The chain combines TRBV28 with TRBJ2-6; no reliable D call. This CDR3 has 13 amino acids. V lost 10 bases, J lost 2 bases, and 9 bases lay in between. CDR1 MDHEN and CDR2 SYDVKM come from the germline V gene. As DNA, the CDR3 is TGTGCCACCAACTATCCTGGGGCCAACGTCCTGACTTTC. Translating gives CATNYPGANVLTF.

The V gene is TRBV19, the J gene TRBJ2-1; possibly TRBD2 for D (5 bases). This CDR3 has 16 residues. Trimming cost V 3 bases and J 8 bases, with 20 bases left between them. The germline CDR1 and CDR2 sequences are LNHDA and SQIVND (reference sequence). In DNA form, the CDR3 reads TGTGCCAGTAGTATGAGCCTATGGCCGGAGGCGGATGAGCAGTTCTTC. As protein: CASSMSLWPEADEQFF.

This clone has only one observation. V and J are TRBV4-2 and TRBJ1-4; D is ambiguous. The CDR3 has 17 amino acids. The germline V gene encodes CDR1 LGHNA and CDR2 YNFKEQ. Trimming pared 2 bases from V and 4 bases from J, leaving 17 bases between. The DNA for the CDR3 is TGTGCCAGCAGCCAACGCTCGCGGTCTCCCTTTAATGAAAAACTGTTTTTT. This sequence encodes CASSQRSRSPFNEKLFF.

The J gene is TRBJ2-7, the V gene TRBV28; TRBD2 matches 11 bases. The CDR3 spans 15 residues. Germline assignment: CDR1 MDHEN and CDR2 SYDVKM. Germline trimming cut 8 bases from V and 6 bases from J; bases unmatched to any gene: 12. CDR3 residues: CASLVSGRAFVEQYF. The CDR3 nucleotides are TGTGCCAGCTTAGTTAGCGGGAGGGCCTTTGTCGAGCAGTACTTC.

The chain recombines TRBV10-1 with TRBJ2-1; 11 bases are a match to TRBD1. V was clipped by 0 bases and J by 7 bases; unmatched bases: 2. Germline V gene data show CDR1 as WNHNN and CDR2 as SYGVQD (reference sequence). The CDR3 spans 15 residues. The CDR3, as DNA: TGCGCCAGCAGTGAGTCGGGACAGGGGGTTAATGAGCAGTTCTTC. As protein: CASSESGQGVNEQFF.

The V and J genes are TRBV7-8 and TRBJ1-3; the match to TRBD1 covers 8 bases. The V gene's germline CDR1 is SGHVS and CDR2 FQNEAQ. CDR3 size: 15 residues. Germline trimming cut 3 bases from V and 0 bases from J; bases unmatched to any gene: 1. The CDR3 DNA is TGTGCCAGCAGCTTTCAGGGGGCCTCTGGAAACACCATATATTTT. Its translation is CASSFQGASGNTIYF.

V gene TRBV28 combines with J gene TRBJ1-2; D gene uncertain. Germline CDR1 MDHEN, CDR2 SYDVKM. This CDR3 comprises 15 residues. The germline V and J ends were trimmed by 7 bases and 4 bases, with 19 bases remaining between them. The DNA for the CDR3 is TGTGCCAGCAACCCCCCGTTGGGGTCTACCTATGGCTACACCTTC. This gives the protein CASNPPLGSTYGYTF.

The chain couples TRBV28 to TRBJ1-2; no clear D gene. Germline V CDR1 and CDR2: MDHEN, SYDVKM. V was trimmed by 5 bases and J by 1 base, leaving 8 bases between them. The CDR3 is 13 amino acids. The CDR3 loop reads CASSPSLNYGYTF. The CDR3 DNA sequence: TGTGCCAGCAGTCCAAGTCTTAACTATGGCTACACCTTC.

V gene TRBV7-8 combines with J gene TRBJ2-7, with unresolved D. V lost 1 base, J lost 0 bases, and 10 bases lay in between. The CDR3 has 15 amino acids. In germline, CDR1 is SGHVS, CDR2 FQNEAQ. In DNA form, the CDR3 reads TGTGCCAGCAGCTTAGAGGGCGGCAACTCCTACGAGCAGTACTTC. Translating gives CASSLEGGNSYEQYF.

CDR3 bases: TGTGCCAGCAGCCCTAACAGGGGGCGCTTCGAGCAGTACTTC. Translating gives CASSPNRGRFEQYF. This sequence joins TRBV7-2 and TRBJ2-7; 9 bases are shared with TRBD1. The germline V gene has CDR1 SGHTA and CDR2 FQGNSA. There are 14 residues in the CDR3. The V segment lost 5 bases and the J segment 6 bases; nucleotides outside the gene matches: 8. Supplemented by reference TRBV7-2 and TRBJ2-7, the full variable domain reads GAGVSQSPSNKVTEKGKDVELRCDPISGHTALYWYRQSLGQGLEFLIYFQGNSAPDKSGLPSDRFSAERTGGSVSTLTIQRTQQEDSAVYLCASSPNRGRFEQYFGPGTRLTVT.

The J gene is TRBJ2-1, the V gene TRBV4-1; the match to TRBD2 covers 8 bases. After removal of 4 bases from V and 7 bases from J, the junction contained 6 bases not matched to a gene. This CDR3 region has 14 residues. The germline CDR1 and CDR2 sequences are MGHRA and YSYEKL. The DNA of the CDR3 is TGCGCCAGCAGCCCCCGGGAGGGTCCGAATGAGCAGTTCTTC. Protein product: CASSPREGPNEQFF.

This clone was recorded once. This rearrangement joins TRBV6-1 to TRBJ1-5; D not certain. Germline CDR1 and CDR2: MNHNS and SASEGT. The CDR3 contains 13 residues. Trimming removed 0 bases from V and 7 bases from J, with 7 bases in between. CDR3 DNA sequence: TGTGCCAGCAGTGAAGCCTACAGACAGCCCCAGCATTTT. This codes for CASSEAYRQPQHF.

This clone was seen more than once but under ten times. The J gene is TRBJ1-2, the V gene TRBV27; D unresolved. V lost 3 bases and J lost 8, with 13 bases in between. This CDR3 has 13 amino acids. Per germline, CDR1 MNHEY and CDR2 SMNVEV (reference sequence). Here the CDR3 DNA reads TGTGCCAGCAGTTTGATAGGGTCGGAGGGCTACACCTTC. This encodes CASSLIGSEGYTF.

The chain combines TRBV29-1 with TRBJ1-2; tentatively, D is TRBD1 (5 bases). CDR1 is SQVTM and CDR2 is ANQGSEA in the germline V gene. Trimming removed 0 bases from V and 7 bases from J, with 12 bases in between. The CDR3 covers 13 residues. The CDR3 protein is CSVEEDVRGGYTF. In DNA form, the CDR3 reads TGCAGCGTTGAAGAAGATGTTAGGGGTGGCTACACCTTC.

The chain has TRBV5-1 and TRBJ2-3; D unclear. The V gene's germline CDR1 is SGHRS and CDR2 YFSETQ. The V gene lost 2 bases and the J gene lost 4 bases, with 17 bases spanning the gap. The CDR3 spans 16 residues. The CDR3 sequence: CASSFYVGPVADTQYF. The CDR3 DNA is TGCGCCAGCAGCTTTTATGTCGGCCCGGTGGCAGATACGCAGTATTTT.

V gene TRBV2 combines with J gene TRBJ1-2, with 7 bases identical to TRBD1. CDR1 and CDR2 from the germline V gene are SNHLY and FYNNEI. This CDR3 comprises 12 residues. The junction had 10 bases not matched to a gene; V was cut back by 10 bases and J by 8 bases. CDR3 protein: CATHRGAGGYTF. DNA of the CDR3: TGTGCCACCCACAGGGGAGCTGGGGGCTACACCTTC.

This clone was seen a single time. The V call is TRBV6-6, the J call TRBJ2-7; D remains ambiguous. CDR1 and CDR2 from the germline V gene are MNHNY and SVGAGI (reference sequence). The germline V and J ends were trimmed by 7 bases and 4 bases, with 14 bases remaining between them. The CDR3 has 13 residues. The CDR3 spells CASTKQSSYEQYF. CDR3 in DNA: TGTGCCAGCACCAAACAGAGTTCGTACGAGCAGTACTTC.

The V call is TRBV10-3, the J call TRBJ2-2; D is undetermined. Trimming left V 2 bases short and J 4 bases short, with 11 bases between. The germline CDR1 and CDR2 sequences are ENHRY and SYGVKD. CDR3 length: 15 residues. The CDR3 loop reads CAISEPTVLTGELFF. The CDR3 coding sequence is TGTGCCATCAGTGAGCCAACCGTCCTCACCGGGGAGCTGTTTTTT.

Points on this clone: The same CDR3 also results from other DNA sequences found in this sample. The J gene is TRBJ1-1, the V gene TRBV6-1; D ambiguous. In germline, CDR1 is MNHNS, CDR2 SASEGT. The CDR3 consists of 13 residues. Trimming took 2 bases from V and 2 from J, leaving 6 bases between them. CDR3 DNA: TGTGCCAGCAGTGAATGGGGAAACACTGAAGCTTTCTTT. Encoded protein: CASSEWGNTEAFF.

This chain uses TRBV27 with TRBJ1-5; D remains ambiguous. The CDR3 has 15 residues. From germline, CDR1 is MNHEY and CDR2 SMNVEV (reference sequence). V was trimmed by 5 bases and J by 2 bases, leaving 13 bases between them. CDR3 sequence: CASSGEGWGNQPQHF. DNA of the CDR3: TGTGCCAGCAGTGGTGAGGGTTGGGGCAATCAGCCCCAGCATTTT.

The CDR3, as DNA: TGCGCCAGCAGTGAGGCCGGGACAGGGGTTTTAGGGGATGAAAAACTGTTTTTT. Translation: CASSEAGTGVLGDEKLFF. V gene TRBV10-1 combines with J gene TRBJ1-4; the match to TRBD1 covers 10 bases. Germline assignment: CDR1 WNHNN and CDR2 SYGVQD (reference sequence). CDR3 length: 18 residues. V lost 2 bases and J lost 6; bases outside the gene matches: 12.

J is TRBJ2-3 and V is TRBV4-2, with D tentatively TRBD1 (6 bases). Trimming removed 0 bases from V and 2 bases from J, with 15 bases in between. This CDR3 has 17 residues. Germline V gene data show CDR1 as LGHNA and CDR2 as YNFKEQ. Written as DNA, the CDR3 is TGTGCCAGCAGCCAAGAAGGGACAAGGAAGAACACAGATACGCAGTATTTT. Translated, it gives CASSQEGTRKNTDTQYF.

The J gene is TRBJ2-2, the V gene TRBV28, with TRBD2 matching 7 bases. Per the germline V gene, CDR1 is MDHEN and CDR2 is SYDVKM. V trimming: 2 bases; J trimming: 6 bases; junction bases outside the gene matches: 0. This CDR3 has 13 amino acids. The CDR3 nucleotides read TGTGCCAGCAGTTTAGGGGGGGCCGGGGAGCTGTTTTTT. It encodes CASSLGGAGELFF.

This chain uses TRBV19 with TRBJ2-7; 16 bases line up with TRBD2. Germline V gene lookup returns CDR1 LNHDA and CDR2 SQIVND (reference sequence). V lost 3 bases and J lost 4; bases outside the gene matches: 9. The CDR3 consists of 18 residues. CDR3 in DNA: TGTGCCAGTAGTATCTTGCCCGGGACTAGCGGGGGGGCTTACGAGCAGTACTTC. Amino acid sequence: CASSILPGTSGGAYEQYF.

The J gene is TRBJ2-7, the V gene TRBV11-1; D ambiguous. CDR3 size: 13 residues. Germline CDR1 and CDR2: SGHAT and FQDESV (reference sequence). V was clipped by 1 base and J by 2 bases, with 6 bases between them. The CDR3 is CASSLEYTYEQYF. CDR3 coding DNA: TGTGCCAGCAGCTTAGAGTACACCTACGAGCAGTACTTC.